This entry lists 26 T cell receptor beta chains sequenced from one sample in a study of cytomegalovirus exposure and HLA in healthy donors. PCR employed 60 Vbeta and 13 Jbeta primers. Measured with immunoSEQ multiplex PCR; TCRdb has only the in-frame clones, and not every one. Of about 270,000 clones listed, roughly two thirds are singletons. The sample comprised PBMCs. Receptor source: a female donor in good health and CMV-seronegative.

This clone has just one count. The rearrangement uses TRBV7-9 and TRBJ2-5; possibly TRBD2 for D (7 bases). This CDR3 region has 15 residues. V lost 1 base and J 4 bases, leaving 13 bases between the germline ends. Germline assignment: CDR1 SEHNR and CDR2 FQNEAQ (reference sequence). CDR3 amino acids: CASSLDAGAPETQYF. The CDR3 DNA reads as TGTGCCAGCAGCTTAGATGCGGGGGCTCCAGAGACCCAGTACTTC.

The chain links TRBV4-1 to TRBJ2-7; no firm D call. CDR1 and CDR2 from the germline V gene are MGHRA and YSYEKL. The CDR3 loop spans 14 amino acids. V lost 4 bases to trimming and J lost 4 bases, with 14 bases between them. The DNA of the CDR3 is TGCGCCAGCAGCCCCATCGGCGAGGTTTACGAGCAGTACTTC. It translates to CASSPIGEVYEQYF.

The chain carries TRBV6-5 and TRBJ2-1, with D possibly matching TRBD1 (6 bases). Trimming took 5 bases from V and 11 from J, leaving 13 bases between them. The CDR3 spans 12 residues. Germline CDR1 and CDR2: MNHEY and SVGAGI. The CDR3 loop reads CASSVDSVQQFF. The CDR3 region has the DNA TGTGCCAGCAGTGTGGACAGCGTTCAGCAGTTCTTC.

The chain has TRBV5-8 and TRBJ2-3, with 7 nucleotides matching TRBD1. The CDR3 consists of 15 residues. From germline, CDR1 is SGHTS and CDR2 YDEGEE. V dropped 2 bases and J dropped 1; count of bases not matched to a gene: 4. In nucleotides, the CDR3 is TGTGCCAGCAGCTTATGGCAGGGGGGCACAGATACGCAGTATTTT. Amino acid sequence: CASSLWQGGTDTQYF.

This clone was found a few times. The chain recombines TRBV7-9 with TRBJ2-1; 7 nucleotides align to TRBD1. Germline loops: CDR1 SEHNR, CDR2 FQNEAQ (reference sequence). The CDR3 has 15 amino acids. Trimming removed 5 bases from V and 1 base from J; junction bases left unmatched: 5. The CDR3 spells CASSKGGASYNEQFF. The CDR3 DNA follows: TGTGCCAGCAGCAAAGGGGGCGCTTCCTACAATGAGCAGTTCTTC.

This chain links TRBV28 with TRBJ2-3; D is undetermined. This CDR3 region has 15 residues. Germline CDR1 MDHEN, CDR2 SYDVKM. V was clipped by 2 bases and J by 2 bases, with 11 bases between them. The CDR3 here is CASSLGRFHTDTQYF. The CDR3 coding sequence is TGTGCCAGCAGTTTAGGTCGGTTTCACACAGATACGCAGTATTTT.

The CDR3 DNA reads TGTGCCAGTAGCGACGCTAGCGGTCCTACCTACAATGAGCAGTTCTTC. Its protein is CASSDASGPTYNEQFF. The chain joins TRBV19 to TRBJ2-1; 7 bases map to TRBD2. CDR1 is LNHDA and CDR2 is SQIVND in the germline V gene (reference sequence). The trim removed 6 bases at V and 2 bases at J, leaving 10 bases unmatched. CDR3 size: 16 residues.

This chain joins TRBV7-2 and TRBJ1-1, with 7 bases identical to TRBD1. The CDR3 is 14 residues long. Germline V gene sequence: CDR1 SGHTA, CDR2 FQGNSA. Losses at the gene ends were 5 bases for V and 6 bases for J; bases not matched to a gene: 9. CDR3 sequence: CASSLQGVRPEAFF. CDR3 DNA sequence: TGTGCCAGCAGCCTCCAGGGGGTGCGGCCTGAAGCTTTCTTT.

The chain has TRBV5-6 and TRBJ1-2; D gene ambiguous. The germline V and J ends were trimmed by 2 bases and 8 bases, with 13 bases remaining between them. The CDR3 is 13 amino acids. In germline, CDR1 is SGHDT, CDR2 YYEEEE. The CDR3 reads CASSLLQREGYTF. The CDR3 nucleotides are TGTGCCAGCAGCTTACTGCAACGGGAGGGCTACACCTTC.

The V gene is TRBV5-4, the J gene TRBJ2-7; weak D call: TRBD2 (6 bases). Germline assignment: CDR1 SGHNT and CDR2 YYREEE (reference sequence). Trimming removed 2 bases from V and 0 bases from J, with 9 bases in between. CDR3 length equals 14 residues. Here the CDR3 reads CASSLKEGSYEQYF. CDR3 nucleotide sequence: TGTGCCAGCAGCTTAAAGGAGGGCTCCTACGAGCAGTACTTC.

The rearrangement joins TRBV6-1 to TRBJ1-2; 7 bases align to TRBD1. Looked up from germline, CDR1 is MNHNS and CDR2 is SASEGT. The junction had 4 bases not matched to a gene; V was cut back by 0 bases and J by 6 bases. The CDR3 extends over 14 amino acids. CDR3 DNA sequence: TGTGCCAGCAGTGAAGCAGGGGGCTTCGATGGCTACACCTTC. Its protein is CASSEAGGFDGYTF.

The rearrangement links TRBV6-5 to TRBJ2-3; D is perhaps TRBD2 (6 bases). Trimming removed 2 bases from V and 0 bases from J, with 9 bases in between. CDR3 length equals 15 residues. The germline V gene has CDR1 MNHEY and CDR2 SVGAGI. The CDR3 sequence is CASSYTGTSTDTQYF. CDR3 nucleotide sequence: TGTGCCAGCAGTTACACTGGGACTAGCACAGATACGCAGTATTTT.

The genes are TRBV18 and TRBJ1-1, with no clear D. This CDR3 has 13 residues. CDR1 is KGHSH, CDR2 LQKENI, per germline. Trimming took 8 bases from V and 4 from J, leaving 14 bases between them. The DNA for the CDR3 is TGTGCCAGCGCGGAAGCGGGGAGCACTGAAGCTTTCTTT. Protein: CASAEAGSTEAFF.

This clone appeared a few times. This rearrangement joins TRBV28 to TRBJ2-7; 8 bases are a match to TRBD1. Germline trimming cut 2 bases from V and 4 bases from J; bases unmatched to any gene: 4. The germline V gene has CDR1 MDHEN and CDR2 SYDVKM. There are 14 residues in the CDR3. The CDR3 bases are TGTGCCAGCAGTTTAACAGGGGGTAGTTACGAGCAGTACTTC. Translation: CASSLTGGSYEQYF.

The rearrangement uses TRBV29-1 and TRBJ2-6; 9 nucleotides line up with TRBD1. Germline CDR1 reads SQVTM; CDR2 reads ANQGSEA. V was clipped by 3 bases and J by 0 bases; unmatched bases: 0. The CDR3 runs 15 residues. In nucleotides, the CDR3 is TGCAGCGTTGAGACAGGGGGCTCTGGGGCCAACGTCCTGACTTTC. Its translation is CSVETGGSGANVLTF.

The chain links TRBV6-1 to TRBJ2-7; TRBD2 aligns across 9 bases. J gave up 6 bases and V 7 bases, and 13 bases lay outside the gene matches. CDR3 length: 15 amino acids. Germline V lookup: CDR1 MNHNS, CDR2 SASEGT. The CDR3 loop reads CASKLVAGVFIEQYF. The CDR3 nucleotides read TGTGCCAGCAAACTAGTAGCGGGAGTCTTTATCGAGCAGTACTTC.

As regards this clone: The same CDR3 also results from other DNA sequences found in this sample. CDR3 amino acids: CATSLRPGGAPLSNEQFF. The CDR3, as DNA: TGTGCCACCAGCCTACGACCTGGGGGCGCGCCCCTATCAAATGAGCAGTTCTTC. This chain links TRBV15 with TRBJ2-1, with D perhaps matching TRBD1 (6 bases). V was clipped by 5 bases and J by 7 bases, with 27 bases between them. The CDR3 sequence is 18 residues long. Germline CDR1 LNHNV, CDR2 YYDKDF (reference sequence).

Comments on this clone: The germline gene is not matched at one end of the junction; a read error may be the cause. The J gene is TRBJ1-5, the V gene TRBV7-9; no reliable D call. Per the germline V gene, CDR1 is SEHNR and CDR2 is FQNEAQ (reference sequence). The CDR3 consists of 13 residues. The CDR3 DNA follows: TGTTCCAGCAGCTTATCATCCAATCAGCCCCAGCATTTT. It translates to CSSSLSSNQPQHF.

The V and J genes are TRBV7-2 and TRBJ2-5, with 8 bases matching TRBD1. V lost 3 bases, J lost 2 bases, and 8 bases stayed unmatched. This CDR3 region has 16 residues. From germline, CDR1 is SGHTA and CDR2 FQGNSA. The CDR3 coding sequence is TGTGCCAGCAGCTTCAGGGGGCGCCGGGTTCAAGAGACCCAGTACTTC. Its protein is CASSFRGRRVQETQYF.

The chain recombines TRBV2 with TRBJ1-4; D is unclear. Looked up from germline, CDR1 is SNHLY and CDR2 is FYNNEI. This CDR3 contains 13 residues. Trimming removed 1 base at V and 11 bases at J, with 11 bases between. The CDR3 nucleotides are TGTGCCAGCAGTGAAGTTCGAGGTTTTAAACTGTTTTTT. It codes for CASSEVRGFKLFF. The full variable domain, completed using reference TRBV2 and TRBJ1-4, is EPEVTQTPSHQVTQMGQEVILRCVPISNHLYFYWYRQILGQKVEFLVSFYNNEISEKSEIFDDQFSVERPDGSNFTLKIRSTKLEDSAMYFCASSEVRGFKLFFGSGTQLSVL.

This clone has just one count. The CDR3 DNA reads as TGTGCCAGCAGTTACTCCCAGGGGGCAAGCGAGCAGTACTTC. Protein product: CASSYSQGASEQYF. This chain links TRBV6-5 with TRBJ2-7; TRBD1 matches at 8 bases. With 0 bases clipped from V and 6 bases from J, the junction kept 4 bases outside the gene matches. Looked up from germline, CDR1 is MNHEY and CDR2 is SVGAGI. This CDR3 has 14 residues.

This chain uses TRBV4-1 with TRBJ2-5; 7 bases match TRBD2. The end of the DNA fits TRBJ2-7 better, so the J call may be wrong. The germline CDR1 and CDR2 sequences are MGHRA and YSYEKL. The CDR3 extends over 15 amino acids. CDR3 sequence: CASSQDETSFYEQYF. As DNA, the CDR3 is TGCGCCAGCAGCCAAGATGAGACTAGCTTTTACGAGCAGTACTTC.

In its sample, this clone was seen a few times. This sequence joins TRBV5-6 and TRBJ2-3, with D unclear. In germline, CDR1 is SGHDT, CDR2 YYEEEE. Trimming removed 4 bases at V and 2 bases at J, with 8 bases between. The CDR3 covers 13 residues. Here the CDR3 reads CASSRTVTDTQYF. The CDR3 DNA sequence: TGTGCCAGCAGCCGAACAGTCACAGATACGCAGTATTTT.

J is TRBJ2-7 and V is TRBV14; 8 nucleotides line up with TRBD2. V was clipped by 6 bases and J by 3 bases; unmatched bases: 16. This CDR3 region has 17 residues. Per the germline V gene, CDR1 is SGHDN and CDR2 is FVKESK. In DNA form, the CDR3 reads TGTGCCAGCAGTCCCGGGACTAGGGGGTTTGGGCTCTACGAGCAGTACTTC. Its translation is CASSPGTRGFGLYEQYF.

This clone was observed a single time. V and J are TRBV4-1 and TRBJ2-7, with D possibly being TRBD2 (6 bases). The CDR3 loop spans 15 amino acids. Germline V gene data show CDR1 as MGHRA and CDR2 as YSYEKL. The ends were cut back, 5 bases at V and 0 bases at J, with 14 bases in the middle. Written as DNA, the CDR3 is TGCGCCAGCAGCGCCCGGGACTCAAACTCCTACGAGCAGTACTTC. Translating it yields CASSARDSNSYEQYF.

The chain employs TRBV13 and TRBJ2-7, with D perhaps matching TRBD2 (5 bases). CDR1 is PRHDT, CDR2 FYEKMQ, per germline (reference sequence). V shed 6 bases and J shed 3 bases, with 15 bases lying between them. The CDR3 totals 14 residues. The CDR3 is CASRIRGKYYEQYF. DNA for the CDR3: TGTGCCAGCAGAATAAGAGGGAAATACTACGAGCAGTACTTC.